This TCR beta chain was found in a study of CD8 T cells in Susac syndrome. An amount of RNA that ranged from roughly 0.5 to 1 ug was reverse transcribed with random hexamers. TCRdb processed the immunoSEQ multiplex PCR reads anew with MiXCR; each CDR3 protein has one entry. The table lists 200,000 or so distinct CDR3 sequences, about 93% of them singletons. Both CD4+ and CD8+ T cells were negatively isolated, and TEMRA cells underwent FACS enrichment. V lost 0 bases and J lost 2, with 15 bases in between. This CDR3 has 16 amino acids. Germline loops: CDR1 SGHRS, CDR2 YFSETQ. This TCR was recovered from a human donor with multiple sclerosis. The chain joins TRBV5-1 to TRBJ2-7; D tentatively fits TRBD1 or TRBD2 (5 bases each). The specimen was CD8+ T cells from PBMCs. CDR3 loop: CASSLASGTSTYEQYF. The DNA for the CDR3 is TGCGCCAGCAGCTTGGCCTCGGGGACGTCTACCTACGAGCAGTACTTC.